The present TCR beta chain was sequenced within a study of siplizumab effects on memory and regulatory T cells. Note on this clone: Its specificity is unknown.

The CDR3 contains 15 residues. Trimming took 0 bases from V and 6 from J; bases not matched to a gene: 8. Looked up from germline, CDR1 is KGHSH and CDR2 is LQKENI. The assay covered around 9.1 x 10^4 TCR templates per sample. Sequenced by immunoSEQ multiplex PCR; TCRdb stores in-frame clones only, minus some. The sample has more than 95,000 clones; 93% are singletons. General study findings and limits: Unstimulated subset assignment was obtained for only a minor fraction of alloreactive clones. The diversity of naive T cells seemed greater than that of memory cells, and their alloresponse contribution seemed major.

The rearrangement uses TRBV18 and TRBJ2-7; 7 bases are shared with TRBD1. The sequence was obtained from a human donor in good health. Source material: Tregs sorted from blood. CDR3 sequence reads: CASSPPGLGGVEQYF. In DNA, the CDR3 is TGTGCCAGCTCACCACCGGGGCTAGGGGGCGTCGAGCAGTACTTC.